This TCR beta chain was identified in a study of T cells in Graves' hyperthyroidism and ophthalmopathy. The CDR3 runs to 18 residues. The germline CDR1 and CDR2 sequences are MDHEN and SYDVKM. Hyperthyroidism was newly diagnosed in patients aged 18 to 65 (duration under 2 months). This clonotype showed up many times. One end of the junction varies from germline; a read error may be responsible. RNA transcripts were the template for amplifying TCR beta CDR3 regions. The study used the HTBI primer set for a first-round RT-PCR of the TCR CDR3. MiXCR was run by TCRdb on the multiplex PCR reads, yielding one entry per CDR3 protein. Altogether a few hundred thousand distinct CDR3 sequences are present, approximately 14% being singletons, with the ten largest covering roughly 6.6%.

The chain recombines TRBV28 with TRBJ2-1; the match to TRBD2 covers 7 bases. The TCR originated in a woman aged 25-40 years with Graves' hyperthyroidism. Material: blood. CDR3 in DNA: TGTGCCAGCAGTTTGGATCTAGCGGCCCGAAGCTCCTACAGTGAGCAGTTCTTC. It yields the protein CASSLDLAARSSYSEQFF.